The T cell receptor beta chain under discussion was sequenced for a study of graft-versus-host responses after intestinal transplantation. Across the whole study: Recipients had multivisceral, liver-intestinal, or isolated intestinal transplants.

The data were produced by immunoSEQ multiplex PCR, yet TCRdb's version contains in-frame clones alone and is incomplete. The sample lists roughly 99,000 clones; more than 75% were seen once. Study-level points and caveats: Within the allografts of patients who had graft-donor T cell macrochimerism, graft-versus-host to host-versus-graft clonal ratios were high.

The table lists this clone with a count of one. Antigen: not known. Sequenced here: PBMCs, sampled 255 days after intestinal transplant. The TCR originated in a human patient who received an intestinal transplant, so some T cells may come from the graft donor.

The DNA of the CDR3 is TGCAGCGTGGGGGGGCCTCCTGGTGAAAAACTGTTTTTT. As protein: CSVGGPPGEKLFF. The chain joins TRBV29-1 to TRBJ1-4; D perhaps matches TRBD1 (6 bases). CDR3 size: 13 residues. Germline V gene data show CDR1 as SQVTM and CDR2 as ANQGSEA. V dropped 6 bases and J dropped 7 bases, with 15 bases sitting between them. Using reference TRBV29-1 and TRBJ1-4 for the parts outside the CDR3, the full variable domain is SAVISQKPSRDICQRGTSLTIQCQVDSQVTMMFWYRQQPGQSLTLIATANQGSEATYESGFVIDKFPISRPNLTFSTLTVSNMSPEDSSIYLCSVGGPPGEKLFFGSGTQLSVL.